This TCR beta chain originates from a study of T-cell memory formation after mild COVID-19 (dated by TCRdb to the early 2020s). With respect to the entire study: Most TCR sequence clusters were specific to one of the two donors. T-cell clones expanding and contracting after mild COVID-19 in a couple of donors were tracked by longitudinal TCRalpha and TCRbeta repertoire sequencing. Two young, previously healthy adult volunteers, one female and one male, were included in the cohort.

Ficoll-Paque density gradient centrifugation was the method used to isolate PBMCs. The CDR3 contains 15 residues, cysteine and phenylalanine counted. Just the 45-base CDR3 DNA is kept, in frame starting at base 1. V is shortened by 2 bases, J by 0 bases, and the region joining them spans 8 bases. Taken from the germline V gene (reference sequence), the CDR1 and CDR2 loops are DFQATT and SNEGSKA. TCRdb lists the instrument as Illumina NovaSeq 6000. TCRalpha and TCRbeta cDNA libraries were constructed by 5'RACE with constant-segment primers, with sample barcodes and unique molecular identifiers being introduced. Trizol reagent was used to extract RNA from every sample. Libraries were amplified in two PCR steps, with a second sample barcode and Illumina TruSeq adapters added in the second step. Sequencing of the libraries was done on an Illumina NovaSeq, producing 2 x 150 bp paired-end reads. The source study handled its data this way. Demultiplexing of reads and collapsing into UMI-guided consensus sequences were performed with migec v1.2.7. Using mixcr v2.1.11, UMI consensuses were aligned to TRA and TRB V and J templates and then assembled into clonotypes. A clonotype was counted as expanded or contracted only if both edgeR and NoisET called the change significant, with noise models trained on biological replicates. For edgeR calls, a false discovery rate-adjusted p below 0.01 and a log2 fold-change threshold of 1 were applied. As an exploratory analysis of dynamics, max-normalized trajectories of the 1000 most abundant clonotypes were examined with PCA combined with hierarchical clustering. The CD4 or CD8 phenotype of responding clones was assigned using the separately sequenced CD4+ and CD8+ repertoires. The public reads were quality trimmed at Q25 with fastp and then assembled into clones with MiXCR by TCRdb, keeping productive beta chains. Every CDR3 protein is listed once, alongside the most common genes and DNA of its rows. The authors' filters were not applied to this entry. For this sample there are about 280,000 distinct CDR3 sequences; less than 9.5% appear just once. The ten largest clones add up to around a fifth of the sample.

Broader findings and caveats from the paper: Only two mild cases were covered by the study, and larger cohorts that include severe cases with pre-infection samples were considered necessary. Some responding clones were detected in pre-infection memory, suggesting pre-existing cross-reactive memory T cells joined the SARS-CoV-2 response. Contracting CD4+ clones appeared mostly in the CM and EM memory subsets, whereas CD8+ clones were enriched in EMRA. SARS-CoV-2 specificity of the second-wave clones peaking on day 37 was not confirmed. Clones that contracted from day 15 to 85 showed balanced CD4/CD8 phenotypes, whereas a second wave of clones that expanded from day 15 to 37 leaned towards CD4+.

In this sample, this clonotype turned up many times. The clone's antigen remains unknown. Base-call qualities are not available, and no considerably larger clone is one nucleotide away. The sequenced material came from PBMCs or a T cell subset sorted from them (not recorded which). This sequence originates from a man between 18 and 29 years old who had mild COVID-19 (a few samples of this study predate the infection). The sample titles of this study are shuffled in the database, so cell type and time point are left out; the donor was told from shared clones. The sequence links TRBV20-1 to TRBJ2-6; the D match is possibly TRBD1 or TRBD2, with 5 bases aligned in each. The bases are TGCAGTGCTAGAAGGGGAGCCTCTGGGGCCAACGTCCTGACTTTC. It specifies CSARRGASGANVLTF.